These 4 T cell receptor beta chains share one sample of origin, sequenced in a study of beta chain features in type 1 diabetes. Sequenced material consisted of expressed TCRB transcripts (all of the isolated RNA was reverse transcribed). Profiled with immunoSEQ multiplex PCR; TCRdb holds only in-frame clones, not every one. The table has 900,000 or so clones, about 17% seen once; the top ten hold about 0.02%. The sequenced material came from naive CD4+ T cells from blood. The receptors derive from a young woman in good health.

This clone was counted only a few times. The CDR3 region is CASSQATVGNYEQYF. The CDR3 bases are TGTGCCAGCAGCCAAGCGACAGTGGGAAACTACGAGCAGTACTTC. This chain connects TRBV4-2 to TRBJ2-7, with D perhaps matching TRBD1 (5 bases). CDR3 length equals 15 residues. V lost 1 base to trimming and J lost 3 bases, with 13 bases between them. The germline gives CDR1 LGHNA, CDR2 YNFKEQ.

This clone was counted only a few times. The V gene is TRBV7-2, the J gene TRBJ2-1, with 11 nucleotides matching TRBD2. J gave up 2 bases and V 1 base, and 4 bases lay outside the gene matches. The CDR3 is made up of 17 amino acids. The germline V gene encodes CDR1 SGHTA and CDR2 FQGNSA. In nucleotides, the CDR3 is TGTGCCAGCAGCTTAGGGACTAGCGGGCTCGCCTACAATGAGCAGTTCTTC. Amino acids: CASSLGTSGLAYNEQFF.

This clone appeared a few times. The V gene is TRBV28, the J gene TRBJ2-7, with TRBD1 matching over 9 bases. The CDR3 is made up of 15 amino acids. Trimming cost V 6 bases and J 2 bases; bases outside gene matches: 8. CDR1 and CDR2 from the germline V gene are MDHEN and SYDVKM. The CDR3 nucleotides are TGTGCCAGCAGGTCTTCCGGGACAGGGACCTACGAGCAGTACTTC. Its protein is CASRSSGTGTYEQYF.

The rearrangement joins TRBV2 to TRBJ2-7; D unresolved. Germline lookup yields CDR1 SNHLY and CDR2 FYNNEI. Deletions cut 2 bases from V and 5 bases from J, with 4 bases between. The CDR3 length is 11 residues. The DNA for the CDR3 is TGTGCCAGCAGTGAACGGGACGAGCAGTACTTC. Translated, it gives CASSERDEQYF.